This T cell receptor beta chain was sequenced during a study of CD8+CD57+ T cells in acquired aplastic anemia. Only patients with CD8+CD57+ cell expansion on flow cytometry were chosen for sequencing. Patients, without exception, had severe acquired aplastic anemia. The CDR3 covers 14 residues. Trimming took 4 bases from V and 0 from J, leaving 13 bases between them. Per the germline V gene, CDR1 is DFQATT and CDR2 is SNEGSKA (reference sequence). Genomic DNA templated the TCR beta VDJ and CDR3 profiling. From the reads, TCRdb called clonotypes with MiXCR, one entry per CDR3 protein. The table records about 170,000 distinct CDR3 sequences, around 50% of them present only once.

V gene TRBV20-1 combines with J gene TRBJ2-7; D is perhaps TRBD2 (5 bases). Sample: sorted CD4+, CD8+, or CD8+CD57+ T cells (not recorded which) from PBMCs. The sequence was collected from a human donor with aplastic anemia. The CDR3 DNA reads as TGCAGTGCTAATGAGGCGGGTAGCTCCTACGAGCAGTACTTC. Protein: CSANEAGSSYEQYF.